This TCR beta chain was identified during a study of T cell repertoires in cytomegalovirus infection. Study as a whole: Public signatures in TCR beta pointed to CMV infection and matching HLA type. General study results and limits: Ex vivo, HLA-C-restricted CMV-specific TCR beta clonotypes prevailed over the rest of the response. Carriers of CMV plus the relevant HLA were identified by cumulative public TCR beta family frequency.

TCRdb re-analysed the reads in MiXCR, keeping a single row per CDR3 protein. Altogether 200,000 to 300,000 distinct CDR3 sequences are present, roughly an eighth being singletons, with the ten largest covering around 8.7%. A remark on this clonotype: As yet, its antigen is unknown.

The TCR comes from a human donor in good health (CMV status not recorded). Some clones in this sample may be carry-over from other donors' samples. The sample was PBMCs.

The CDR3 DNA reads as TGCAGTGCTAGCGACTACAAGCTCGAGCAGTTCTTC. Its translation: CSASDYKLEQFF. The gene calls are TRBV20-1 and TRBJ2-1, with a weak D call TRBD2 (5 bases). The CDR3 length is 12 residues. The germline V and J ends were trimmed by 3 bases and 10 bases, with 13 bases remaining between them. Germline V CDR1 and CDR2: DFQATT, SNEGSKA (reference sequence).